Shown below are 13 T cell receptor beta chains from a single sample sequenced in a study of CD8 T cells in Susac syndrome. It was with random hexamers that roughly 0.45 to 1 ug RNA was reverse transcribed. TCRdb processed the immunoSEQ multiplex PCR reads anew with MiXCR; each CDR3 protein has one entry. This repertoire shows 120,000 to 150,000 distinct CDR3 sequences, about 95% found once; its top ten account for over 0.1%. The source material was CD4+ T cells from PBMCs. Receptor source: a human donor with multiple sclerosis.

This rearrangement joins TRBV12-3 or TRBV12-4 to TRBJ1-6, with 7 bases lining up with TRBD1. CDR3 length: 15 residues. V lost 7 bases to trimming and J lost 6 bases; unmatched junction nucleotides: 9. Written as DNA, the CDR3 is TGTGCCAGCATGTATAGTCAGGGGGTTAATTCACCCCTCCACTTT. Translated, it gives CASMYSQGVNSPLHF.

The chain links TRBV25-1 to TRBJ1-2, with no clear D. V lost 6 bases and J lost 3, with 17 bases in between. CDR3 length: 15 residues. Germline lookup yields CDR1 MGHDK and CDR2 SYGVNS. The CDR3 DNA follows: TGTGCCAGCAGCAGCGGACCGCCTGATGACTATGGCTACACCTTC. Translation: CASSSGPPDDYGYTF.

The chain uses TRBV27 and TRBJ1-5; D might be TRBD1 (6 bases). Trimming left V 6 bases short and J 2 bases short, with 23 bases between. The CDR3 spans 18 residues. The germline CDR1 and CDR2 sequences are MNHEY and SMNVEV (reference sequence). For the CDR3, the DNA is TGTGCCAGCAGCGTCACTCAGGGGTTGGGTACGGGCAATCAGCCCCAGCATTTT. This sequence encodes CASSVTQGLGTGNQPQHF.

V usage is TRBV29-1 and J usage is TRBJ2-4, with D perhaps TRBD1 or TRBD2 (5 bases each). Germline assignment: CDR1 SQVTM and CDR2 ANQGSEA. The germline V and J ends were trimmed by 2 bases and 4 bases, with 12 bases remaining between them. The CDR3 is 14 residues long. The CDR3 here is CSVEIWGKKNIQYF. The DNA of the CDR3 is TGCAGCGTTGAAATATGGGGGAAGAAAAACATTCAGTACTTC.

CDR3 sequence: CASSLARGASEQFF. The CDR3 nucleotides read TGTGCCAGCAGCTTAGCGCGGGGGGCTAGTGAGCAGTTCTTC. This chain joins TRBV7-9 and TRBJ2-1, with 8 bases aligning to TRBD2. The J segment lost 9 bases and the V segment lost 0 bases, leaving 4 bases of the junction unmatched. CDR3 length: 14 amino acids. Germline CDR1 reads SEHNR; CDR2 reads FQNEAQ (reference sequence).

This rearrangement joins TRBV10-3 to TRBJ2-7; D possibly uses TRBD1 or TRBD2 (6 bases each). V shed 8 bases and J shed 3 bases, with 20 bases lying between them. Germline V gives CDR1 ENHRY, CDR2 SYGVKD. The CDR3 totals 15 residues. CDR3 in amino acids: CAIGGGPRNNYEQYF. In DNA form, the CDR3 reads TGTGCCATCGGAGGGGGGCCCCGGAACAACTACGAGCAGTACTTC.

This clonotype came up once. CDR3 protein: CASSPSDRGSNQPQHF. The CDR3 region has the DNA TGTGCCAGCAGTCCCTCGGACAGGGGAAGCAATCAGCCCCAGCATTTT. The gene calls are TRBV27 and TRBJ1-5, with 9 bases identical to TRBD1. Germline CDR1 and CDR2: MNHEY and SMNVEV (reference sequence). This CDR3 has 16 residues. Trimming cost V 5 bases and J 1 base; bases outside gene matches: 6.

The chain carries TRBV2 and TRBJ1-5; a weak D match, TRBD1 (5 bases). This CDR3 has 14 residues. Per germline, CDR1 SNHLY and CDR2 FYNNEI. The ends were cut back, 7 bases at V and 3 bases at J, with 13 bases in the middle. The CDR3 sequence is CASMLQGPNQPQHF. The CDR3 DNA is TGTGCCAGCATGTTGCAGGGCCCCAATCAGCCCCAGCATTTT. The whole variable domain, filled in from reference TRBV2 and TRBJ1-5, reads EPEVTQTPSHQVTQMGQEVILRCVPISNHLYFYWYRQILGQKVEFLVSFYNNEISEKSEIFDDQFSVERPDGSNFTLKIRSTKLEDSAMYFCASMLQGPNQPQHFGDGTRLSIL.

This clonotype was seen once. The chain recombines TRBV20-1 with TRBJ2-7; the match to TRBD1 covers 10 bases. Germline V gene data show CDR1 as DFQATT and CDR2 as SNEGSKA (reference sequence). The V gene end was trimmed by 6 bases and the J gene end by 9 bases; junction bases not matched to a gene: 5. The CDR3 has 11 residues. CDR3 loop: CSAGDRGAQYF. CDR3 coding DNA: TGCAGTGCAGGGGACAGGGGCGCGCAGTACTTC.

The chain links TRBV14 to TRBJ2-3, with 10 bases aligning to TRBD2. CDR1 is SGHDN and CDR2 is FVKESK in the germline V gene. V lost 4 bases and J lost 5; bases outside the gene matches: 18. There are 19 residues in the CDR3. The CDR3 sequence is CASSRFNLLPSGSRDTQYF. CDR3 sequence (DNA): TGTGCCAGCAGCCGATTTAACCTACTTCCTAGCGGGAGTAGAGATACGCAGTATTTT.

A word on this clonotype: Mismatch with germline at one junction end may stem from a read error. The chain combines TRBV6-2 or TRBV6-3 with TRBJ2-3, with a tentative D call TRBD1 (5 bases). The germline V gene encodes CDR1 MNHEY and CDR2 SVGEGT. The CDR3 is made up of 14 amino acids. The CDR3 here is CASSYTGSIDTQYF. CDR3 DNA: TGTGCCAGCAGTTATACAGGTAGCATAGATACGCAGTATTTT.

The chain links TRBV2 to TRBJ2-3; unclear D gene. This CDR3 comprises 12 residues. Germline CDR1 and CDR2: SNHLY and FYNNEI. The ends were cut back, 6 bases at V and 6 bases at J, with 10 bases in the middle. As DNA, the CDR3 is TGTGCCAGCAGCGCGAAGATGGATACGCAGTATTTT. Amino acids: CASSAKMDTQYF.

This clonotype was observed once. In DNA, the CDR3 is TGTGCCAGCAGGCTGGGGGCAGGGAATAATCAGCCCCAGCATTTT. Translated, it gives CASRLGAGNNQPQHF. The chain combines TRBV6-6 with TRBJ1-5, with D possibly TRBD1 on 6 matching bases. V shed 6 bases and J shed 4 bases, with 16 bases lying between them. Germline V gives CDR1 MNHNY, CDR2 SVGAGI (reference sequence). The CDR3 length is 15 residues.